This T cell receptor beta chain comes out of a study of T cell responses to AZD1222 COVID-19 vaccine. Study-level results: Among those given AZD1222, only 6 or 7 were seropositive at baseline. Across the whole spike, CD4 TCRs peaked at regions 160-218 and 743-854.

A word on this clone: Its cognate antigen is unknown.

Method: immunoSEQ multiplex PCR; TCRdb's copy keeps in-frame clones and lacks some. The sample records 95,000 or so clones, more than 70% being singletons. The input for sequencing was peripheral blood, taken on day 0 of AZD1222 vaccination. The TCR comes from an adult in good health.

The CDR3 nucleotides read TGTGCCAGCAGGACTAGCGGGGGGGAACGGTCTGACGAGCAGTACTTC. Protein: CASRTSGGERSDEQYF. The chain links TRBV5-4 to TRBJ2-7; TRBD2 matches at 14 bases. The germline CDR1 and CDR2 sequences are SGHNT and YYREEE (reference sequence). The CDR3 consists of 16 residues. V dropped 5 bases and J dropped 5; count of bases not matched to a gene: 9.